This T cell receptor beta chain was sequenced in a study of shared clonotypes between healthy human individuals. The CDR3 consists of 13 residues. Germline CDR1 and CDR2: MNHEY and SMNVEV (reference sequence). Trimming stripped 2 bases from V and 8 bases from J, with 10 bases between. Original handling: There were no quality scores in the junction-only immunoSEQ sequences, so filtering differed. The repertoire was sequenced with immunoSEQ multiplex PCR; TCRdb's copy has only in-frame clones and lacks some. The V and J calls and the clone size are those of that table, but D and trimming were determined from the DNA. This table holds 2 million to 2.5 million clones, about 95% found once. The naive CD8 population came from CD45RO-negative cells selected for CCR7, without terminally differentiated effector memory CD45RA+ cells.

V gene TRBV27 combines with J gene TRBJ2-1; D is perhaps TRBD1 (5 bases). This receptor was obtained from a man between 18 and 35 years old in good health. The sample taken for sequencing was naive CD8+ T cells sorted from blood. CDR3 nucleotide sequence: TGTGCCAGCAGTTTAAGGGGTGGGCATGAGCAGTTCTTC. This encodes CASSLRGGHEQFF.